This T cell receptor (beta chain) is from a study of blood T cell repertoires in COVID-19. About the research overall: Researchers got acute and convalescent COVID-19 samples from the United States, Italy and Spain. The analysed material was cDNA or gDNA that came from T cells, B-cell-depleted T cells, or PBMCs.

The ends were cut back, 0 bases at V and 7 bases at J, with 22 bases in the middle. CDR3 length: 18 amino acids. Looked up from germline, CDR1 is LNHDA and CDR2 is SQIVND (reference sequence). Original processing notes: How many nucleated cells were present was estimated from reference gene primer amplification. Sequenced by immunoSEQ multiplex PCR; TCRdb stores in-frame clones only, minus some. V, J and clone size are taken as reported in that table, and D and trimming were inferred from the DNA itself. The sample records some 140,000 clones, 80% to 85% being singletons. This chain connects TRBV19 to TRBJ2-1; D is possibly TRBD2 (5 bases). The source is a man in his forties with acute COVID-19. The sequenced material came from PBMCs or T cells enriched from blood (not recorded which). CDR3 coding DNA: TGTGCCAGTAGTATAGATGCTCAAGGCCGAACGGGGATGAATGAGCAGTTCTTC. The encoded protein is CASSIDAQGRTGMNEQFF.